What follows describes a single TCR beta chain. This record comes from a study of T cell responses to AZD1222 COVID-19 vaccine. TCRdb's table, derived via immunoSEQ multiplex PCR, lists solely in-frame clones and lacks some. The sample comprises 120,000 or so clones, roughly 90% of which are singletons, and 1.6% rests with the top ten. CDR3 length: 15 residues. CDR1 and CDR2 (germline): KGHSY, FQNENV. The germline V and J ends were trimmed by 2 bases and 0 bases, with 7 bases remaining between them. This sequence joins TRBV16 and TRBJ2-2; the D is unclear. The clonotype comes from an adult in good health. The specimen comprised peripheral blood, sampled on day 0 of AZD1222 vaccination. CDR3 DNA: TGTGCCAGCAGCCAACGGACGGCGAACACCGGGGAGCTGTTTTTT. Encoded protein: CASSQRTANTGELFF.